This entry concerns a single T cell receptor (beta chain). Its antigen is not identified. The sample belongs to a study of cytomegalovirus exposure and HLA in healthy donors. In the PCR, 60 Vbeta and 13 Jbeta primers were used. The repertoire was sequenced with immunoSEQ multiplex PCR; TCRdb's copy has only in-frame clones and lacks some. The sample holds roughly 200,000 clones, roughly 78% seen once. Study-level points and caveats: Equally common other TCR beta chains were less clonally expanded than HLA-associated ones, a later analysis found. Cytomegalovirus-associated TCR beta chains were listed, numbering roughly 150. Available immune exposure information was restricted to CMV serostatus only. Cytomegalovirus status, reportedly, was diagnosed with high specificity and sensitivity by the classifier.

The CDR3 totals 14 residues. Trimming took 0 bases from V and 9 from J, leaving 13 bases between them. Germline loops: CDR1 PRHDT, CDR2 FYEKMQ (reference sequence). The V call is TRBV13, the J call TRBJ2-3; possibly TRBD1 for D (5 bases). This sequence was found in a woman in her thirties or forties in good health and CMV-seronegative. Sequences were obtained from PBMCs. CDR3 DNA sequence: TGTGCCAGCAGCTTAGGGTCAGTCTACAGGACGCAGTATTTT. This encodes CASSLGSVYRTQYF. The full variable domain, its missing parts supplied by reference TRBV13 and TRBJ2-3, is AAGVIQSPRHLIKEKRETATLKCYPIPRHDTVYWYQQGPGQDPQFLISFYEKMQSDKGSIPDRFSAQQFSDYHSELNMSSLELGDSALYFCASSLGSVYRTQYFGPGTRLTVL.